Below are 7 T cell receptor beta chains sequenced from a single sample in a study of T cells in Graves' hyperthyroidism and ophthalmopathy (dated by TCRdb to about 2019). The method behind the library was multiplex PCR. For sequencing, an Illumina HiSeq 2000 was employed. The TCR beta CDR3 regions were amplified from the RNA transcripts. A first-round RT-PCR of the TCR CDR3 used the HTBI primer set with the Qiagen OneStep RT-PCR kit. TCRdb cleaned the public reads at Q25 with fastp, built clones with MiXCR and kept in-frame beta chains. Identical CDR3 protein sequences are pooled into one entry, listed with their most common genes and DNA. Within this sample are some 360,000 distinct CDR3 sequences, with 15% to 20% of them counted one time only. The ten largest account for around 16% of the sample. Sample: blood. The receptors shown here come from a woman in her 40s with Graves' ophthalmopathy.

This clonotype was recorded many times. This chain links TRBV5-1 with TRBJ1-2; a weak D match, TRBD1 (6 bases). Germline V gene sequence: CDR1 SGHRS, CDR2 YFSETQ. The CDR3 length is 15 residues. Deletions cut 0 bases from V and 5 bases from J, with 14 bases between. The CDR3 reads CASSLDSTGPYGYTF. The DNA of the CDR3 is TGCGCCAGCAGCTTGGACTCGACAGGACCATATGGCTACACCTTC.

This clonotype has just one count. This may be a read error: a much more frequent sequence differs by one nucleotide. It is likely a read error, because the conserved phenylalanine at the end of the CDR3 is missing. This sequence joins TRBV9 and TRBJ2-7; 7 bases line up with TRBD1. Germline CDR1 reads SGDLS; CDR2 reads YYNGEE. This CDR3 comprises 14 residues. Germline trimming cut 4 bases from V and 0 bases from J; bases unmatched to any gene: 4. The CDR3 region has the DNA TGTGCCAGCAGCCCGACAGGGCTCTCCTACGAGCAGTACCTC. Residues: CASSPTGLSYEQYL.

In this sample, this clonotype turned up many times. The J gene is TRBJ2-7, the V gene TRBV20-1; 11 bases line up with TRBD2. Per germline, CDR1 DFQATT and CDR2 SNEGSKA (reference sequence). The CDR3 extends over 13 amino acids. V trimming: 4 bases; J trimming: 4 bases; junction bases outside the gene matches: 3. The CDR3 nucleotides are TGCAGTGCTACAAGGACTAGCGGGTACGAGCAGTACTTC. Translating gives CSATRTSGYEQYF.

This clonotype was counted at least ten times. The chain has TRBV6-5 and TRBJ1-1; D remains unclear. The CDR3 has 17 residues. CDR1 is MNHEY, CDR2 SVGAGI, per germline. Trimming pared 4 bases from V and 1 base from J, leaving 19 bases between. The CDR3 reads CASSLRSIGGRNTEAFF. CDR3 DNA sequence: TGTGCCAGCAGTTTAAGAAGCATAGGCGGGCGGAACACTGAAGCTTTCTTT.

This clonotype was seen ten or more times. The chain links TRBV19 to TRBJ2-7, with 10 bases identical to TRBD2. With 6 bases clipped from V and 3 bases from J, the junction kept 8 bases outside the gene matches. Germline V gene sequence: CDR1 LNHDA, CDR2 SQIVND (reference sequence). The CDR3 length is 15 residues. The CDR3 reads CASRRGPSGSYEQYF. The CDR3 nucleotides are TGTGCCAGTAGGAGGGGGCCTAGCGGGAGCTACGAGCAGTACTTC.

This clonotype was recorded at least ten times. Germline is not matched at one junction end, which may reflect a read error. V is TRBV7-7 and J is TRBJ2-3; D is perhaps TRBD1 or TRBD2 (5 bases each). The CDR3 sequence is 14 residues long. Per germline, CDR1 SSHAT and CDR2 FNYEAQ (reference sequence). The CDR3 loop reads CASSLLGTTDTQYF. In DNA form, the CDR3 reads TGTGCTAGCAGCTTACTGGGGACCACAGATACGCAGTATTTT. Using reference TRBV7-7 and TRBJ2-3 for the parts outside the CDR3, the full variable domain is GAGVSQSPRYKVTKRGQDVTLRCDPISSHATLYWYQQALGQGPEFLTYFNYEAQPDKSGLPSDRFSAERPEGSISTLTIQRTEQRDSAMYRCASSLLGTTDTQYFGPGTRLTVL.

Comments on this clonotype: Just one base apart from a much larger clone, this may be a read error. The gene calls are TRBV28 and TRBJ2-7, with a possible D match to TRBD1 (6 bases). The CDR3 sequence is 17 residues long. The germline V gene encodes CDR1 MDHEN and CDR2 SYDVKM. The CDR3 protein is CASIPQLNRATSYEQYF. The CDR3 DNA reads as TGCGCCAGCATCCCCCAATTGAACAGGGCTACCTCCTACGAGCAGTACTTC.